The sequence of this T cell receptor (beta chain) was determined in a study of CD4+ T cells in melanoma. As concerns this clone: Its antigen is undetermined.

Findings of the study overall: CD8+ T cell, macrophage and B cell function reportedly correlated with neoantigen-specific CD4+ T cells.

TCRdb keeps only in-frame clones here, not all; method: immunoSEQ multiplex PCR. Of about 120,000 clones in the sample, 92% were seen once. Germline CDR1 SEHNR, CDR2 FQNEAQ (reference sequence). Trimming took 5 bases from V and 2 from J, leaving 9 bases between them. The CDR3 has 13 residues. The sample comprised peripheral blood. The chain recombines TRBV7-9 with TRBJ2-5; D perhaps matches TRBD2 (5 bases). The clonotype comes from a human donor with melanoma. This CDR3 reads CASSPRGQETQYF. The CDR3 nucleotides are TGTGCCAGCAGCCCGAGAGGGCAAGAGACCCAGTACTTC.